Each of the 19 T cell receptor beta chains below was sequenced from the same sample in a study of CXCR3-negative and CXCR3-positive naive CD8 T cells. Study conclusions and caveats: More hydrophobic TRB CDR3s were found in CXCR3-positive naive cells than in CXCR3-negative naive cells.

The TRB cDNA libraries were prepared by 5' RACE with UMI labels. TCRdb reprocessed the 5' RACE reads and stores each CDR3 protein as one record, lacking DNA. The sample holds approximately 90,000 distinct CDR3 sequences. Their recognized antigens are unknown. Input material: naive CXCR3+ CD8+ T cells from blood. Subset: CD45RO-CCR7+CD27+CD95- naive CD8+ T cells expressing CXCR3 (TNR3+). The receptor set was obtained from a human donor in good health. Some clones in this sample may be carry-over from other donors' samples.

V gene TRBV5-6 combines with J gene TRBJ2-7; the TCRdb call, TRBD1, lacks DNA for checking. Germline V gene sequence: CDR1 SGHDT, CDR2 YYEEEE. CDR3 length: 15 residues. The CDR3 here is CASSSAEDRGYEQYF.

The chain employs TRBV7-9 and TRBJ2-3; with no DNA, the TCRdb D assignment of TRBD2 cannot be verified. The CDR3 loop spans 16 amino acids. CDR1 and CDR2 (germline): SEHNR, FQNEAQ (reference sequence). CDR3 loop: CASSAGTSGSTDTQYF. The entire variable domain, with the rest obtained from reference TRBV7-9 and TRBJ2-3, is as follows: DTGVSQNPRHKITKRGQNVTFRCDPISEHNRLYWYRQTLGQGPEFLTYFQNEAQLEKSRLLSDRFSAERPKGSFSTLEIQRTEQGDSAMYLCASSAGTSGSTDTQYFGPGTRLTVL.

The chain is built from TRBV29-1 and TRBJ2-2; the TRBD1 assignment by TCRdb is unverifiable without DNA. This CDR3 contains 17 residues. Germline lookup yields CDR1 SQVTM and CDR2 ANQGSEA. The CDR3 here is CSVESGARTGVTGELFF.

This chain's CDR3 is CSVEAGRLEQFF. V gene TRBV29-1 combines with J gene TRBJ2-1; with no DNA, the TCRdb D assignment of TRBD1 cannot be verified. Germline values: CDR1 SQVTM, CDR2 ANQGSEA. CDR3 length: 12 residues.

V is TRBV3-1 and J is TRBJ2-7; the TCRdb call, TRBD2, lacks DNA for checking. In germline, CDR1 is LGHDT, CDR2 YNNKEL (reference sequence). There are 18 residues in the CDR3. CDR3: CASSQVWETSGRSDEQYF.

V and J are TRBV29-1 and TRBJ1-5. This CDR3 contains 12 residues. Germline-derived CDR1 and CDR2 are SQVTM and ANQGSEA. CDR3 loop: CSVEDGNQPQHF.

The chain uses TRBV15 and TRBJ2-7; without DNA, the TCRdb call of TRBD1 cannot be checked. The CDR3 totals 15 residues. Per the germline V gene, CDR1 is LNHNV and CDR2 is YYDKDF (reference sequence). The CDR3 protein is CATSREQGRSYEQYF.

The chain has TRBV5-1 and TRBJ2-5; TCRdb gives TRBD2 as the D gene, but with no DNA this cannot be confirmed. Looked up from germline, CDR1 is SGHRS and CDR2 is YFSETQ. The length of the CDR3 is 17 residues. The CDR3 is CASTTGTSVRYQETQYF.

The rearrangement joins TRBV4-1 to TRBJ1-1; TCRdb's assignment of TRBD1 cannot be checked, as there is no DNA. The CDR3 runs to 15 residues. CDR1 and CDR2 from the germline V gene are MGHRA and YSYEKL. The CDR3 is CASSQDFRGNTEAFF.

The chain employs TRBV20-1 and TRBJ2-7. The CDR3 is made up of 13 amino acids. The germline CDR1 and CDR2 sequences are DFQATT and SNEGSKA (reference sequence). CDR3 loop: CSARSRPSYEQYF.

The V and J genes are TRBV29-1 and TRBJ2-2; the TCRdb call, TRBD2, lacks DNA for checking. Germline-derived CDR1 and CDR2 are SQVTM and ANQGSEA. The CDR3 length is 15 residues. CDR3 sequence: CSVEKAGTNTGELFF.

CDR3 region: CSASRAGEGYNEQFF. The chain joins TRBV20-1 to TRBJ2-1; TCRdb outputs TRBD1, but without DNA this stays unchecked. The germline CDR1 and CDR2 sequences are DFQATT and SNEGSKA (reference sequence). This CDR3 is built from 15 residues.

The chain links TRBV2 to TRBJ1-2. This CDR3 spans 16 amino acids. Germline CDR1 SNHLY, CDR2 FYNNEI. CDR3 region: CASSEYRAYDNYGYTF. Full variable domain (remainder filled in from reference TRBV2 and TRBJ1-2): EPEVTQTPSHQVTQMGQEVILRCVPISNHLYFYWYRQILGQKVEFLVSFYNNEISEKSEIFDDQFSVERPDGSNFTLKIRSTKLEDSAMYFCASSEYRAYDNYGYTFGSGTRLTVV.

CDR3 loop: CASSGGHSGANVLTF. This chain uses TRBV28 with TRBJ2-6; lacking DNA, the TRBD1 call made by TCRdb goes unchecked. The CDR3 loop spans 15 amino acids. Germline V CDR1 and CDR2: MDHEN, SYDVKM.

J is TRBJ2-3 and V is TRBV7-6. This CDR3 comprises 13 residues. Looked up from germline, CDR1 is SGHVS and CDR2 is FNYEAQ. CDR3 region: CASSLGLADTQYF.

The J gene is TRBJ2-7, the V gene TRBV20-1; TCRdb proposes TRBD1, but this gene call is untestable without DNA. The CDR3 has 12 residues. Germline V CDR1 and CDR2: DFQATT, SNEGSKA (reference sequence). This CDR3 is CSAPYIGAEQYF.

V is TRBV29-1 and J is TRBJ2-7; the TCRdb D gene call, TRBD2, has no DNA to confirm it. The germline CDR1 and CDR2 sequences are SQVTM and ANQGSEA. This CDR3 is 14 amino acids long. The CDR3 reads CSVRTSGVIYEQYF.

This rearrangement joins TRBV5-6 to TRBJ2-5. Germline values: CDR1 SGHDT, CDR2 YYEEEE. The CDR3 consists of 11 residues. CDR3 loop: CASSVQETQYF.

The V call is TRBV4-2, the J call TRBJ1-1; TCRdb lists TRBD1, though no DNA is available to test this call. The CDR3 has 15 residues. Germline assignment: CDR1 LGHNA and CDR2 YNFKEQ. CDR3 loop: CASSPPGGGSTEAFF.